This T cell receptor (beta chain) originates from a study of cytomegalovirus exposure and HLA in healthy donors (dated 2017 in TCRdb). Background on the whole study: A later analysis indicated that the 90 to 150 validation repertoires were generated on the platform also employed for the roughly 720 repertoires of the first cohort. The study aimed to test whether signatures of past pathogen exposure could be identified by cataloging public T cell receptors. A separate validation cohort of about 110 different subjects was used in addition to the roughly 640-subject first cohort. The study combined high-throughput TCR immunosequencing, statistical association of individual TCRs with disease status, and machine learning to predict cytomegalovirus infection status.

Separate from the roughly 650-subject first cohort, the validation cohort of 120 subjects was the group to which the donors belonged. What the authors observed across the whole study: A few of the identified cytomegalovirus-associated TCR beta chains were confirmed in vitro to be specific for cytomegalovirus antigens. The validation cohort had no HLA typing available for a later analysis, so co-occurrence within that cohort was assessed over all 130 or so repertoires. The classifier was reported to diagnose cytomegalovirus status with high specificity and sensitivity in both the original cohort and the validation cohort. Across donors, most TCR sequences were observed very rarely, whereas some public TCRs were present in many individuals. A total of fewer than 200 TCR beta chains were listed by the study as associated with cytomegalovirus. According to the authors, the approach could potentially be generalized to other disease states and immunological phenotypes. In a later analysis, TCRs clustered in the first cohort were found to also tend to co-occur in the roughly 110 validation repertoires, with about 94% of cluster scores above 0.

Worth noting for this clone: What this receptor recognizes is not known. One base away there is no much larger clone; base qualities are not given.

Library preparation was by the immunoSEQ multiplex PCR assay. In the source study's methods: To diagnose cytomegalovirus status from the catalog of TCR beta chain sequences, a statistical classification framework was built. Here the immuneACCESS table is served through TCRdb, limited to in-frame sequences with V and J called. Missing clones are a known gap in these copies; in checked studies unresolved V genes cover under half, and the rest lacks a known reason. V, J and clone size are taken as reported in that table, and D and trimming were inferred from the DNA itself. The sample table lists 130,000 or so clones, approximately 90% of them with a count of one. The ten biggest clones cover about 2.1% of the sample. This receptor was taken from a woman aged 18 to 35 in good health and CMV-seronegative. The material sequenced was PBMCs.

At the DNA level, the sequence is TGTGCCAGCAGTGAATCCGGGACAGGGAGCTACGAGCAGTACTTC. It codes for CASSESGTGSYEQYF. The rearranged segments are TRBV6-1 and TRBJ2-7, with 9 junctional bases fitting TRBD1. CDR1 and CDR2, per the germline V gene, are MNHNS and SASEGT. V is cut back by 2 bases and J by 3 bases, with 5 bases in the junction unmatched. The CDR3 sequence holds 15 residues, the cysteine and phenylalanine included. Only the CDR3 region is kept as DNA, spanning 45 bases read in frame from base 1.